The source of this T cell receptor beta chain is a study of cytomegalovirus exposure and HLA in healthy donors. Study results and limitations: For most TCR beta V segments, an earlier analysis put the productive rate at about 87% or about 30% of the time. Most TCR sequences were seen very rarely across donors, but some public TCRs occurred in many. Per published reports, the classifier diagnosed cytomegalovirus status with high specificity and sensitivity.

As to this clone: Antigen unknown.

The PCR used 60 Vbeta and 13 Jbeta primers. Here immunoSEQ multiplex PCR was the method, and the copy in TCRdb shows in-frame clones only, minus some. The sample comprises some 160,000 clones, about 82% of which are singletons, and more than 3.5% rests with the top ten. Sequenced: PBMCs. The TCR was taken from a woman aged 40 to 50 in good health and CMV-seropositive.

This CDR3 is CASSLGATHTGELFF. The CDR3, as DNA: TGTGCCAGCAGCCTAGGGGCTACGCACACCGGGGAGCTGTTTTTT. The chain employs TRBV7-9 and TRBJ2-2; a weak D match, TRBD1 (5 bases). The CDR3 contains 15 residues. CDR1 and CDR2 (germline): SEHNR, FQNEAQ (reference sequence). V lost 5 bases, J lost 3 bases, and 13 bases lay in between. The full variable domain, rest sourced from reference TRBV7-9 and TRBJ2-2, is DTGVSQNPRHKITKRGQNVTFRCDPISEHNRLYWYRQTLGQGPEFLTYFQNEAQLEKSRLLSDRFSAERPKGSFSTLEIQRTEQGDSAMYLCASSLGATHTGELFFGEGSRLTVL.